The 30 T cell receptor beta chains listed next were all sequenced from one sample in a study of Graves' ophthalmopathy and Graves' hyperthyroidism. Amplification from RNA transcripts yielded the TCR beta CDR3 regions. A first-round RT-PCR used HTBI primers, followed by a second-round multiplex PCR. TCRdb analysed the multiplex PCR reads with MiXCR anew, one entry per CDR3 protein. The sample holds some 390,000 distinct CDR3 sequences, approximately 20% seen once. The source material was peripheral blood. These receptors were collected from a young woman with Graves' ophthalmopathy.

The chain is built from TRBV2 and TRBJ1-2; weak D call: TRBD1 (5 bases). V lost 3 bases to trimming and J lost 4 bases, with 15 bases between them. The V gene's germline CDR1 is SNHLY and CDR2 FYNNEI. CDR3 size: 15 residues. CDR3 amino acids: CASSDSLWGPYGYTF. The CDR3 DNA reads as TGTGCCAGCAGTGACAGTTTATGGGGCCCCTATGGCTACACCTTC.

This clonotype was found many times. The chain has TRBV6-4 and TRBJ1-5; no firm D call. CDR1 is MRHNA and CDR2 is SNTAGT in the germline V gene. V was cut by 3 bases and J by 0 bases, with 3 bases left in between. The CDR3 runs to 13 residues. The CDR3, as DNA: TGTGCCAGCAGTGAAGCTAGCAATCAGCCCCAGCATTTT. It encodes CASSEASNQPQHF.

The rearrangement joins TRBV12-3 or TRBV12-4 to TRBJ2-7; TRBD2 is a possible D gene (6 bases). The V gene lost 5 bases and the J gene lost 1 base, with 12 bases spanning the gap. The CDR3 sequence is 14 residues long. The CDR3, as DNA: TGTGCCAGCAGTCCGATGGCGGGGTCCTACGAGCAGTACTTC. As protein: CASSPMAGSYEQYF.

This clonotype was detected ten times or more. The V call is TRBV6-2 or TRBV6-3, the J call TRBJ1-1, with D possibly matching TRBD1 (5 bases). V lost 6 bases and J lost 5, with 16 bases in between. This CDR3 comprises 14 residues. Germline loops: CDR1 MNHEY, CDR2 SVGEGT. The CDR3 reads CASSPGGRVTEAFF. The CDR3 region has the DNA TGTGCCAGCAGCCCCGGGGGAAGAGTTACTGAAGCTTTCTTT.

In this sample, this clonotype turned up many times. Given a much more abundant clone one base away, this may be a read error. This chain uses TRBV7-2 with TRBJ2-4, with 13 bases lining up with TRBD2. Germline CDR1 is SGHTA and CDR2 is FQGNSA. Trimming at V came to 8 bases and at J to 3 bases, leaving 10 bases not matched to a gene. The CDR3 sequence is 17 residues long. The CDR3 nucleotides are TGTGCCAGCGGCTCCCGGGGACTAGCGGGAAACAAAAACATTCAGTACTTC. This gives the protein CASGSRGLAGNKNIQYF.

This clonotype has ten or more counts. V and J are TRBV6-2 or TRBV6-3 and TRBJ2-7; 12 positions agree with TRBD2. The ends lost 7 bases at V and 0 bases at J; junction bases unmatched: 4. CDR3 length: 15 residues. Germline V gene lookup returns CDR1 MNHEY and CDR2 SVGEGT. The DNA of the CDR3 is TGTGCCAGCATTCTGACTAGCGGGAGCTCCTACGAGCAGTACTTC. Protein product: CASILTSGSSYEQYF.

This clonotype was observed at least ten times. V is TRBV9 and J is TRBJ2-6; D is undetermined. Germline CDR1 is SGDLS and CDR2 is YYNGEE. V shed 0 bases and J shed 0 bases, with 7 bases lying between them. CDR3 size: 16 residues. The CDR3 sequence: CASSVGDGSGANVLTF. CDR3 nucleotides: TGTGCCAGCAGCGTAGGTGACGGCTCTGGGGCCAACGTCCTGACTTTC. Full variable domain (rest looked up from reference TRBV9 and TRBJ2-6): DSGVTQTPKHLITATGQRVTLRCSPRSGDLSVYWYQQSLDQGLQFLIQYYNGEERAKGNILERFSAQQFPDLHSELNLSSLELGDSALYFCASSVGDGSGANVLTFGAGSRLTVL.

This clonotype was seen many times. This chain connects TRBV12-3 or TRBV12-4 to TRBJ2-7; 7 bases match TRBD1. This CDR3 spans 16 amino acids. V shed 3 bases, J shed 5 bases, and the junction held 13 bases outside the gene matches. The CDR3, as DNA: TGTGCCAGCAGTTTTCTAGATGGACAGGCCATGGACGAGCAGTACTTC. This encodes CASSFLDGQAMDEQYF.

This clonotype was counted many times. The CDR3 protein is CASSASGFTEAFF. CDR3 nucleotide sequence: TGTGCCAGCAGTGCCTCGGGGTTCACTGAAGCTTTCTTT. This chain connects TRBV27 to TRBJ1-1; no clear D. The germline CDR1 and CDR2 sequences are MNHEY and SMNVEV (reference sequence). This CDR3 comprises 13 residues. V lost 5 bases, J lost 4 bases, and 11 bases lay in between.

The chain links TRBV12-3 or TRBV12-4 to TRBJ1-6; D uncertain. V was pared by 7 bases and J by 14 bases, with 18 bases between. The CDR3 has 13 residues. The CDR3: CASTLIGSRALHF. As DNA, the CDR3 is TGTGCCAGCACCCTAATTGGGAGCAGAGCCCTCCACTTT.

This chain uses TRBV12-3 or TRBV12-4 with TRBJ2-2; TRBD1 matches at 9 bases. The ends lost 6 bases at V and 5 bases at J; junction bases unmatched: 4. This CDR3 is built from 14 residues. In nucleotides, the CDR3 is TGTGCCAGCAGGGACGGGACAGGGACCGGGGAGCTGTTTTTT. This translates into CASRDGTGTGELFF.

J is TRBJ2-2 and V is TRBV6-1; D is unresolved. Germline loops: CDR1 MNHNS, CDR2 SASEGT. Trimming took 0 bases from V and 1 from J, leaving 6 bases between them. CDR3 size: 15 residues. The CDR3 DNA reads as TGTGCCAGCAGTGAAGCAACAGAGAACACCGGGGAGCTGTTTTTT. Encoded protein: CASSEATENTGELFF.

The rearrangement uses TRBV6-2 or TRBV6-3 and TRBJ2-2; a possible D gene is TRBD1 (6 bases). This CDR3 region has 17 residues. The germline V gene encodes CDR1 MNHEY and CDR2 SVGEGT. V was cut by 2 bases and J by 0 bases, with 13 bases left in between. CDR3 in DNA: TGTGCCAGCAGTTACGAAAGGACAGCTACGAACACCGGGGAGCTGTTTTTT. Its protein product is CASSYERTATNTGELFF.

The V call is TRBV12-3 or TRBV12-4, the J call TRBJ1-2; no definite D call. The CDR3 loop spans 13 amino acids. V was shortened by 3 bases and J by 4 bases, with 9 bases between the two germline ends. The CDR3 loop is CASSFTSFYGYTF. CDR3 bases: TGTGCCAGCAGTTTCACTTCCTTCTATGGCTACACCTTC.

The V gene is TRBV19, the J gene TRBJ1-5; TRBD1 aligns across 12 bases. The CDR3 has 19 amino acids. The trim removed 2 bases at V and 2 bases at J, leaving 10 bases unmatched. Germline-derived CDR1 and CDR2 are LNHDA and SQIVND (reference sequence). For the CDR3, the DNA is TGTGCCAGTAGTATACGGGACAGGGGGCAGGCAATACGCAATCAGCCCCAGCATTTT. It encodes CASSIRDRGQAIRNQPQHF.

This clonotype was seen ten or more times. This chain connects TRBV5-1 to TRBJ2-7; 8 bases are shared with TRBD1. The CDR3 totals 16 residues. Germline V gene lookup returns CDR1 SGHRS and CDR2 YFSETQ. Germline trimming cut 1 base from V and 2 bases from J; bases unmatched to any gene: 8. CDR3 region: CASSLSGQGFPYEQYF. CDR3 in DNA: TGCGCCAGCAGCTTGAGCGGACAGGGTTTCCCCTACGAGCAGTACTTC.

This clonotype has at least ten counts. The CDR3 region has the DNA TGTGCCAGCAGTTACGGGGTGTGGGCTAGCGGGAGTTTGAGTGAAGAGACCCAGTACTTC. Its protein product is CASSYGVWASGSLSEETQYF. The chain couples TRBV6-2 or TRBV6-3 to TRBJ2-5, with TRBD2 matching 10 bases. Looked up from germline, CDR1 is MNHEY and CDR2 is SVGEGT. The CDR3 is 20 amino acids. With 2 bases clipped from V and 3 bases from J, the junction kept 18 bases outside the gene matches.

This clonotype has at least ten counts. The chain has TRBV2 and TRBJ2-2; TRBD2 agrees at 11 bases. There are 17 residues in the CDR3. Germline V gene data show CDR1 as SNHLY and CDR2 as FYNNEI. V gave up 6 bases and J gave up 2 bases; unmatched junction bases: 8. The CDR3 bases are TGTGCCAGCAGGTTTACTAGCGGGGGAACCAACACCGGGGAGCTGTTTTTT. Translation: CASRFTSGGTNTGELFF.

There are many counts of this clonotype. The CDR3 protein is CSARKAELVIEGAQYF. CDR3 nucleotides: TGCAGTGCTAGAAAGGCGGAATTGGTAATTGAGGGCGCGCAGTACTTC. The rearrangement uses TRBV20-1 and TRBJ2-7, with a tentative D call TRBD2 (5 bases). V gave up 2 bases and J gave up 9 bases, with 26 bases separating them. The CDR3 has 16 amino acids. From germline, CDR1 is DFQATT and CDR2 SNEGSKA (reference sequence).

This clonotype came up many times. This chain uses TRBV5-4 with TRBJ2-5, with unresolved D. CDR3 length equals 13 residues. Deletions cut 3 bases from V and 3 bases from J, with 9 bases between. Germline V CDR1 and CDR2: SGHNT, YYREEE (reference sequence). The CDR3 sequence: CASSSLGKETQYF. Here the CDR3 DNA reads TGTGCCAGCAGCTCGCTAGGGAAAGAGACCCAGTACTTC.

This chain connects TRBV12-3 or TRBV12-4 to TRBJ2-7; maybe TRBD2 (6 bases). The V end lost 3 bases, the J end lost 7 bases, and 13 bases lay between the germline ends. The CDR3 sequence is 13 residues long. The chain's CDR3 is CASSFSGRWEQYF. The CDR3 DNA follows: TGTGCCAGCAGTTTTAGCGGCCGGTGGGAGCAGTACTTC.

This clonotype was seen repeatedly, ten times or more. V gene TRBV7-2 combines with J gene TRBJ1-1, with D possibly matching TRBD1 (5 bases). V shed 1 base and J shed 6 bases, with 12 bases lying between them. The CDR3 has 14 residues. Looked up from germline, CDR1 is SGHTA and CDR2 is FQGNSA. The CDR3 coding sequence is TGTGCCAGCAGCTTAGAAGGCAGGGTCCCTGAAGCTTTCTTT. Its translation is CASSLEGRVPEAFF.

At least ten counts were recorded for this clonotype. The J gene is TRBJ1-3, the V gene TRBV28; D is ambiguous. The ends were cut back, 2 bases at V and 4 bases at J, with 12 bases in the middle. In germline, CDR1 is MDHEN, CDR2 SYDVKM. This CDR3 has 15 residues. The CDR3 protein is CASSLGPRFGNTIYF. The CDR3 bases are TGTGCCAGCAGTTTAGGGCCGAGGTTCGGAAACACCATATATTTT.

This clonotype was recorded at least ten times. The rearrangement joins TRBV28 to TRBJ1-2; TRBD1 might be the D (6 bases). The V end lost 10 bases, the J end lost 4 bases, and 16 bases lay between the germline ends. Per the germline V gene, CDR1 is MDHEN and CDR2 is SYDVKM. This CDR3 region has 13 residues. The CDR3 spells CATTRGASYGYTF. The CDR3 bases are TGTGCCACCACTAGGGGGGCGAGCTATGGCTACACCTTC.

The sample holds many counts of this clonotype. V gene TRBV14 combines with J gene TRBJ2-7; 11 bases agree with TRBD2. Germline loops: CDR1 SGHDN, CDR2 FVKESK. CDR3 size: 15 residues. Trimming at V came to 6 bases and at J to 3 bases, leaving 7 bases not matched to a gene. CDR3 coding DNA: TGTGCCAGCAGAAAAGCGGGACTAGCGGACTACGAGCAGTACTTC. Its translation: CASRKAGLADYEQYF.

This clonotype was seen at least ten times. The chain is built from TRBV29-1 and TRBJ1-3; maybe TRBD1 (5 bases). The germline V gene encodes CDR1 SQVTM and CDR2 ANQGSEA. This CDR3 comprises 14 residues. The germline V and J ends were trimmed by 4 bases and 1 base, with 11 bases remaining between them. CDR3: CSVGQGVSGNTIYF. The CDR3, as DNA: TGCAGCGTTGGGCAGGGCGTATCTGGAAACACCATATATTTT. The full variable domain, in which reference TRBV29-1 and TRBJ1-3 provide the parts outside the CDR3, is SAVISQKPSRDICQRGTSLTIQCQVDSQVTMMFWYRQQPGQSLTLIATANQGSEATYESGFVIDKFPISRPNLTFSTLTVSNMSPEDSSIYLCSVGQGVSGNTIYFGEGSWLTVV.

This clonotype was observed many times. This chain links TRBV20-1 with TRBJ1-2; D ambiguous. Trimming removed 8 bases at V and 1 base at J, with 8 bases between. The V gene's germline CDR1 is DFQATT and CDR2 SNEGSKA (reference sequence). The length of the CDR3 is 11 residues. This CDR3 reads CSLTDNYGYTF. The CDR3 nucleotides read TGCAGTTTGACTGATAACTATGGCTACACCTTC.

The CDR3 DNA reads TGCAGTACTACAGGGGGGACAACCATCCAAGAGACCCAGTACTTC. This translates into CSTTGGTTIQETQYF. V usage is TRBV20-1 and J usage is TRBJ2-5; 8 nucleotides line up with TRBD1. This CDR3 contains 15 residues. V lost 8 bases and J lost 1; bases outside the gene matches: 12. CDR1 is DFQATT, CDR2 SNEGSKA, per germline (reference sequence).

This clonotype was counted many times. The V gene is TRBV4-2, the J gene TRBJ1-2; D gene ambiguous. The CDR3 is 16 amino acids. V dropped 0 bases and J dropped 8 bases, with 19 bases sitting between them. Per germline, CDR1 LGHNA and CDR2 YNFKEQ. The CDR3 loop reads CASSQEAIGREGGYTF. DNA for the CDR3: TGTGCCAGCAGCCAAGAAGCCATCGGAAGGGAGGGAGGCTACACCTTC.

This clonotype was detected many times. Here the CDR3 reads CASSPTGWGDTEAFF. CDR3 nucleotides: TGTGCCAGCAGCCCGACAGGGTGGGGGGACACTGAAGCTTTCTTT. The chain joins TRBV7-3 to TRBJ1-1, with 7 bases that match TRBD1. The CDR3 covers 15 residues. Germline CDR1 is SGHTA and CDR2 is FQGTGA. V lost 5 bases, J lost 3 bases, and 9 bases stayed unmatched.